The clone carrying this TCR beta chain was recorded a few times. The antigen is undetermined. The data are from a study of PD-L1 blockade in urothelial cancer. About the research overall: Intravenous atezolizumab, 1,200 mg every 3 weeks, was begun by patients in about 2014. Blood analysis took place 3 weeks (second dose) and 6 weeks after treatment start.

Study-level results: Pretreatment TCR clonality in blood, when below the median, was predictive of better survival.

The junction had 8 bases not matched to a gene; V was cut back by 4 bases and J by 4 bases. The CDR3 consists of 15 residues. Germline V gene sequence: CDR1 SGHAT, CDR2 FQNNGV. The investigators introduced synthetic TCR analog templates into each PCR as spikes. Libraries were prepared by immunoSEQ multiplex PCR; TCRdb keeps only in-frame clonotypes and omits some of them. The top ten clones hold 8% to 10% of a sample with 85,000 to 100,000 clones, 90% to 95% of them seen once. The sample here was PBMCs, taken around atezolizumab (anti-PD-L1) treatment. This sequence was found in a man aged 60 to 69 with urothelial cancer. The rearrangement uses TRBV11-2 and TRBJ1-1; TRBD1 matches at 8 bases. CDR3 sequence reads: CASSSIYRGTTEAFF. The CDR3 bases are TGTGCCAGCAGCTCGATCTACAGGGGGACCACTGAAGCTTTCTTT.